This T cell receptor (beta chain) was identified in a study of T cell responses to AZD1222 COVID-19 vaccine. TCRdb keeps only in-frame clones here, not all; method: immunoSEQ multiplex PCR. The table has around 140,000 clones, around nine tenths seen once; the top ten hold over 1.5%. Germline V gene data show CDR1 as MNHEY and CDR2 as SVGAGI. V was shortened by 10 bases and J by 5 bases, with 17 bases between the two germline ends. This CDR3 contains 13 residues. Turning to this clone: Its antigen remains unknown.

Study results and caveats: White British people made up most donors, females outnumbered males, and clonal diversity was possibly underestimated.

The sequence was obtained from an adult in good health. The chain links TRBV6-5 to TRBJ2-5; no clear D gene. The starting material was peripheral blood, obtained on day 0 of AZD1222 vaccination. CDR3 in amino acids: CATRYGPGETQYF. CDR3 nucleotide sequence: TGTGCCACCCGTTATGGCCCCGGGGAGACCCAGTACTTC.